This T cell receptor (beta chain) was observed in a study of breast tumors, draining lymph nodes, adjacent tissues. TCRdb re-derived calls from the multiplex PCR reads in MiXCR, one entry per CDR3 protein. The data contain some 100,000 distinct CDR3 sequences, over 20% of them singletons. Study-level points and caveats: Tumor repertoires ranked between lymph nodes and nontumor tissue in diversity, with V and J gene preferences. That most tumor T cells come from lymph nodes remained unproven.

Axillary draining lymph nodes of breast cancer patients supplied the node samples. This clonotype has at least ten counts. The antigen remains unidentified. This clonotype was sampled from a female donor with breast cancer. Some clones in this sample may be carry-over from other donors' samples. Sequences were obtained from axillary lymph node tissue.

The CDR3 is CASTPGIYGYTF. The CDR3 bases are TGTGCCAGCACCCCCGGAATTTATGGCTACACCTTC. This chain connects TRBV19 to TRBJ1-2; D gene ambiguous. Deletions cut 9 bases from V and 5 bases from J, with 13 bases between. CDR1 is LNHDA and CDR2 is SQIVND in the germline V gene (reference sequence). The CDR3 extends over 12 amino acids.